These 14 T cell receptor beta chains were sequenced from one sample in a study of monozygotic twins with inflammatory bowel disease. Each CDR3 protein gets one entry in TCRdb, which reprocessed the 5' RACE reads and gives no DNA. This repertoire comprises approximately 140,000 distinct CDR3 sequences; its ten largest clones make up less than 3%. Specimen: blood. The source of these receptors is a human donor with ulcerative colitis or Crohn's disease, or a healthy co-twin of an affected twin (not recorded which).

The rearrangement links TRBV6-1 to TRBJ1-6; TCRdb calls TRBD1, which cannot be checked without DNA. The CDR3 has 14 amino acids. The V gene's germline CDR1 is MNHNS and CDR2 SASEGT. The CDR3 region is CASSQGQVVSPLHF.

V usage is TRBV7-2 and J usage is TRBJ1-1; without DNA, the TCRdb call of TRBD1 cannot be checked. The CDR3 has 13 amino acids. Germline CDR1 and CDR2: SGHTA and FQGNSA. The chain's CDR3 is CASSLDEGAEAFF. The whole variable domain, filled in from reference TRBV7-2 and TRBJ1-1, reads GAGVSQSPSNKVTEKGKDVELRCDPISGHTALYWYRQSLGQGLEFLIYFQGNSAPDKSGLPSDRFSAERTGGSVSTLTIQRTQQEDSAVYLCASSLDEGAEAFFGQGTRLTVV.

CDR3 sequence reads: CSARGRGRRSTDTQYF. This chain links TRBV20-1 with TRBJ2-3; TCRdb gives TRBD2 as the D gene, but with no DNA this cannot be confirmed. CDR1 DFQATT and CDR2 SNEGSKA come from the germline V gene (reference sequence). This CDR3 contains 16 residues.

The chain employs TRBV18 and TRBJ2-7. Germline assignment: CDR1 KGHSH and CDR2 LQKENI. This CDR3 region has 11 residues. Here the CDR3 reads CASSLGVGQYF. The whole variable domain, filled in from reference TRBV18 and TRBJ2-7, reads NAGVMQNPRHLVRRRGQEARLRCSPMKGHSHVYWYRQLPEEGLKFMVYLQKENIIDESGMPKERFSAEFPKEGPSILRIQQVVRGDSAAYFCASSLGVGQYFGPGTRLTVT.

The gene calls are TRBV20-1 and TRBJ2-3. Germline V CDR1 and CDR2: DFQATT, SNEGSKA (reference sequence). The CDR3 extends over 13 amino acids. This CDR3 is CSARATSPETQYF.

This chain connects TRBV5-1 to TRBJ1-5; the D call from TCRdb, TRBD1, cannot be confirmed without DNA. CDR1 is SGHRS and CDR2 is YFSETQ in the germline V gene. The CDR3 covers 15 residues. CDR3 region: CASSRGWGANQPQHF.

The J gene is TRBJ2-3, the V gene TRBV20-1; TCRdb returns TRBD2, unconfirmable since there is no DNA. The CDR3 is 11 amino acids. Germline V gene sequence: CDR1 DFQATT, CDR2 SNEGSKA (reference sequence). CDR3 loop: CSAILADTQYF.

The V gene is TRBV12-5, the J gene TRBJ2-1; TCRdb picks TRBD1, but there is no DNA to check that call. CDR3 size: 15 residues. CDR1 LGHNT and CDR2 FRNRAP come from the germline V gene. The CDR3 reads CASGSGQSSYNEQFF. The variable domain in full, completed from reference TRBV12-5 and TRBJ2-1, reads DARVTQTPRHKVTEMGQEVTMRCQPILGHNTVFWYRQTMMQGLELLAYFRNRAPLDDSGMPKDRFSAEMPDATLATLKIQPSEPRDSAVYFCASGSGQSSYNEQFFGPGTRLTVL.

This rearrangement joins TRBV19 to TRBJ1-1; TCRdb designates TRBD1, a call that cannot be tested without DNA. CDR1 is LNHDA, CDR2 SQIVND, per germline (reference sequence). The CDR3 has 15 amino acids. The CDR3 loop is CASTPAGDLSTEAFF.

The chain has TRBV18 and TRBJ2-5; TCRdb proposes TRBD1, but this gene call is untestable without DNA. The CDR3 length is 16 residues. Germline V gene sequence: CDR1 KGHSH, CDR2 LQKENI. CDR3 region: CASSPSRGGYQETQYF.

This rearrangement joins TRBV6-5 to TRBJ1-5. CDR1 is MNHEY, CDR2 SVGAGI, per germline. This CDR3 is 13 amino acids long. CDR3 protein: CASGGYKNQPQHF.

The rearrangement links TRBV5-1 to TRBJ1-6; TCRdb's assignment of TRBD1 cannot be checked, as there is no DNA. Germline CDR1 and CDR2: SGHRS and YFSETQ. This CDR3 has 16 residues. CDR3: CASSLLGQASGAPLHF.

The chain carries TRBV2 and TRBJ1-1; TCRdb's assignment of TRBD1 cannot be checked, as there is no DNA. Germline V gene lookup returns CDR1 SNHLY and CDR2 FYNNEI. The CDR3 sequence is 14 residues long. The CDR3 here is CASSVGTGSSEAFF.

The chain has TRBV7-2 and TRBJ2-5; TCRdb calls TRBD1, which cannot be checked without DNA. This CDR3 region has 14 residues. CDR1 is SGHTA and CDR2 is FQGNSA in the germline V gene. This CDR3 is CASSFDRGRETQYF.